Following are 11 T cell receptor beta chains from one sample sequenced in a study of monozygotic twins with inflammatory bowel disease. With the 5' RACE reads reprocessed, TCRdb shows one record per CDR3 protein and no DNA. The sample totals roughly 170,000 distinct CDR3 sequences. The sequenced sample consisted of blood. The origin of the receptors is a human donor with ulcerative colitis or Crohn's disease, or a healthy co-twin of an affected twin (not recorded which).

The genes are TRBV5-1 and TRBJ2-3; no DNA is available, so the TRBD1 call from TCRdb remains unchecked. Germline V lookup: CDR1 SGHRS, CDR2 YFSETQ. The CDR3 loop spans 15 amino acids. The CDR3 protein is CASSFQAGGPDTQYF.

This sequence joins TRBV6-1 and TRBJ2-1; without DNA, the TCRdb call of TRBD1 cannot be checked. Germline loops: CDR1 MNHNS, CDR2 SASEGT. The CDR3 covers 13 residues. CDR3 region: CASRQGLMNEQFF.

V usage is TRBV20-1 and J usage is TRBJ2-7; TCRdb indicates TRBD1, and absent DNA this call remains unverified. Germline CDR1 DFQATT, CDR2 SNEGSKA (reference sequence). This CDR3 comprises 13 residues. The CDR3 protein is CSVRGGSSYEQYF.

The gene calls are TRBV5-6 and TRBJ2-1; no DNA is available, so the TRBD2 call from TCRdb remains unchecked. This CDR3 is built from 14 residues. The V gene's germline CDR1 is SGHDT and CDR2 YYEEEE. Here the CDR3 reads CASSLPAGGNEQFF.

This sequence joins TRBV29-1 and TRBJ2-3; TCRdb lists TRBD2, though no DNA is available to test this call. Germline CDR1 SQVTM, CDR2 ANQGSEA. The CDR3 has 15 residues. CDR3 sequence reads: CSVEDRGGSTDTQYF.

The chain links TRBV7-3 to TRBJ1-5; checking the TCRdb D call of TRBD1 is not possible without DNA. The CDR3 covers 15 residues. CDR1 is SGHTA, CDR2 FQGTGA, per germline. The CDR3 here is CASSLGTRSNQPQHF.

V and J are TRBV7-2 and TRBJ2-5; as DNA is missing, the TRBD1 call by TCRdb cannot be tested. Per germline, CDR1 SGHTA and CDR2 FQGNSA. This CDR3 has 14 residues. CDR3 loop: CASRLGQGAQTQYF. The whole variable domain, remainder taken from reference TRBV7-2 and TRBJ2-5, is GAGVSQSPSNKVTEKGKDVELRCDPISGHTALYWYRQSLGQGLEFLIYFQGNSAPDKSGLPSDRFSAERTGGSVSTLTIQRTQQEDSAVYLCASRLGQGAQTQYFGPGTRLLVL.

The V gene is TRBV2, the J gene TRBJ2-1; the D call of TRBD1 rests on TCRdb alone, since no DNA is present to check it. Germline V gene sequence: CDR1 SNHLY, CDR2 FYNNEI. The CDR3 extends over 15 amino acids. CDR3 loop: CASRGQGYTYNEQFF.

The J gene is TRBJ1-2, the V gene TRBV6-5. The length of the CDR3 is 15 residues. CDR1 and CDR2 from the germline V gene are MNHEY and SVGAGI. The CDR3: CASSYSTASNYGYNF.

The V and J genes are TRBV11-2 and TRBJ2-1; with no DNA, the TCRdb D assignment of TRBD1 cannot be verified. Germline V gene lookup returns CDR1 SGHAT and CDR2 FQNNGV. The CDR3 contains 15 residues. The CDR3 sequence is CASSENHRGQDEQFF.

This sequence joins TRBV6-1 and TRBJ1-3; as DNA is missing, the TRBD1 call by TCRdb cannot be tested. The germline CDR1 and CDR2 sequences are MNHNS and SASEGT. This CDR3 spans 16 amino acids. This chain's CDR3 is CASSLGQTDSGNTIYF.